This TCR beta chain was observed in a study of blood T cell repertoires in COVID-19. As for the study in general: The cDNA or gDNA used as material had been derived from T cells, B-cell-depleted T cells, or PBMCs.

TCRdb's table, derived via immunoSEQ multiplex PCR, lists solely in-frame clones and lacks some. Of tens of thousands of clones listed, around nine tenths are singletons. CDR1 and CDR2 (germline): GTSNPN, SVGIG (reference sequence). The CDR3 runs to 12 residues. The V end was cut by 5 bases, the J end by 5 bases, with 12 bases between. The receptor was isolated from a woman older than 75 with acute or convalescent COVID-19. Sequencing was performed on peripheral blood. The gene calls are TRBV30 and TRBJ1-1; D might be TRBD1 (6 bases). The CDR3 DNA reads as TGTGCCTGGGGACAGCAGGGTACTGAAGCTTTCTTT. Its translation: CAWGQQGTEAFF.